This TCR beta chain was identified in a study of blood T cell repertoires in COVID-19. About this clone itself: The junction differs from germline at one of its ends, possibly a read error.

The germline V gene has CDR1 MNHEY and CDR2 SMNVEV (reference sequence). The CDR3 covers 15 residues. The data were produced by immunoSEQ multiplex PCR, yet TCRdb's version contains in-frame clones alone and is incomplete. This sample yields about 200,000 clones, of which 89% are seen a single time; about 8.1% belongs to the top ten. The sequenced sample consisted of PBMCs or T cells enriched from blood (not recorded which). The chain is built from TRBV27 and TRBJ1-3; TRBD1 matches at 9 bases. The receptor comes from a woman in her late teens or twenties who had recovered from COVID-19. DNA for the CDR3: TGTGCCAGCAGTATATCCGGGACAGGGAGAAACACCATATATTTT. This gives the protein CASSISGTGRNTIYF.